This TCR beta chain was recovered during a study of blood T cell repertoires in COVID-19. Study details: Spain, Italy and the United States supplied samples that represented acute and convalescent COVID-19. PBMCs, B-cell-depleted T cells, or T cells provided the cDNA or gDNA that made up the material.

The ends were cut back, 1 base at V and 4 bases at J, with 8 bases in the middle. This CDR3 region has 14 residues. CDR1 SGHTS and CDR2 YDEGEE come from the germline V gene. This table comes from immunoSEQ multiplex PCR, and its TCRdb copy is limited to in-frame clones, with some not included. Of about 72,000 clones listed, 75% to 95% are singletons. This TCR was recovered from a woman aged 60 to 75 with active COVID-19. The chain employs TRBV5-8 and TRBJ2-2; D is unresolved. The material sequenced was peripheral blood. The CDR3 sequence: CASSLWQSTGELFF. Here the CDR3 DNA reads TGTGCCAGCAGCTTGTGGCAGTCCACCGGGGAGCTGTTTTTT.